One and the same sample provided the 4 T cell receptor beta chains below, sequenced in a study of T cells in Graves' hyperthyroidism and ophthalmopathy. Amplification yielded TCR beta CDR3 regions, with RNA transcripts as the source. The TCR CDR3 was amplified in a first-round RT-PCR using the HTBI primer set. MiXCR was run by TCRdb on the multiplex PCR reads, yielding one entry per CDR3 protein. The sample yields hundreds of thousands of distinct CDR3 sequences, about 18% seen once. Sequencing was carried out using blood. These receptor sequences come from a woman aged 55-70 years with Graves' ophthalmopathy.

This clonotype has more than one count but fewer than ten. Written as DNA, the CDR3 is TGTGCCAGCAGTCCTCGTGACCTCGGGGCCTCCTACAATGAGCAGTTCTTC. This codes for CASSPRDLGASYNEQFF. This chain links TRBV27 with TRBJ2-1, with D tentatively TRBD1 or TRBD2 (5 bases each). The CDR3 spans 17 residues. The germline gives CDR1 MNHEY, CDR2 SMNVEV (reference sequence). V was cut by 5 bases and J by 0 bases, with 17 bases left in between.

This clonotype appeared many times. The chain joins TRBV6-5 to TRBJ1-1; tentatively, D is TRBD1 (5 bases). Germline V lookup: CDR1 MNHEY, CDR2 SVGAGI. The CDR3 loop spans 16 amino acids. V was trimmed by 2 bases and J by 5 bases, leaving 18 bases between them. The CDR3 sequence is CASSYGGSEVGTEAFF. DNA of the CDR3: TGTGCCAGCAGTTACGGGGGGTCGGAGGTTGGGACTGAAGCTTTCTTT.

In this sample, this clonotype turned up many times. This chain links TRBV4-1 with TRBJ1-1; D not resolved. Looked up from germline, CDR1 is MGHRA and CDR2 is YSYEKL. The V and J ends lost 4 bases and 1 base respectively, with 13 bases between them. CDR3 length: 15 amino acids. In nucleotides, the CDR3 is TGCGCCAGCAGCCCAAATGATGGAGCGAACACTGAAGCTTTCTTT. Protein: CASSPNDGANTEAFF.

The chain links TRBV24-1 to TRBJ1-1, with D unclear. CDR1 KGHDR and CDR2 SFDVKD come from the germline V gene. There are 14 residues in the CDR3. V was shortened by 4 bases and J by 11 bases, with 19 bases between the two germline ends. The CDR3, as DNA: TGTGCCACCAGTGACCCCGGTAGTACGACGGGGGCTTTCTTT. This sequence encodes CATSDPGSTTGAFF.